This T cell receptor beta chain was sequenced for a study of T-cell memory formation after mild COVID-19. In the study overall: Among the donors, TCR clusters were largely specific to each donor.

TCRdb passed the 5' RACE reads through MiXCR, listing each CDR3 protein once. Of roughly 450,000 distinct CDR3 sequences listed, 18% are singletons. Germline V gene lookup returns CDR1 MGHRA and CDR2 YSYEKL. The V gene end was trimmed by 0 bases and the J gene end by 0 bases; junction bases not matched to a gene: 5. The CDR3 is 17 amino acids. Overall study findings and caveats: Pre-infection memory showed some responding clones, and this suggested that cross-reactive memory joined. CD4+ contracting clones were mainly CM and EM; CD8+ ones, EMRA. Clones that shrank (day 15 to 85) were balanced CD4/CD8, whereas later expanders leaned CD4+.

A note on this clonotype: Its matching antigen is unknown.

Sequencing was done on a sample of PBMCs or a T cell subset sorted from them (not recorded which). The rearrangement joins TRBV4-1 to TRBJ1-5; 7 bases match TRBD1. This clonotype originated in an adult woman who had mild COVID-19 (a few samples of this study predate the infection). Cell type and time point are not known. The CDR3 region has the DNA TGCGCCAGCAGCCAAGAAGGGACAGTTTATAGCAATCAGCCCCAGCATTTT. Protein product: CASSQEGTVYSNQPQHF.